The 6 T cell receptor beta chains in this list originate from one sample, sequenced in a study of T-cell memory formation after mild COVID-19. In TCRdb, the 5' RACE reads were re-called with MiXCR into one record per CDR3 protein. The sample lists about 270,000 distinct CDR3 sequences, approximately 19% occurring once. The source material was PBMCs or a T cell subset sorted from them (not recorded which). Source of these receptors: a man younger than 35 who had mild COVID-19 (a few samples of this study predate the infection). Cell type and time point are not known.

The rearrangement uses TRBV29-1 and TRBJ2-7; D remains ambiguous. CDR1 and CDR2 (germline): SQVTM, ANQGSEA. Trimming stripped 4 bases from V and 1 base from J, with 11 bases between. The CDR3 is made up of 13 amino acids. CDR3 in amino acids: CSVGGRQSYEQYF. The CDR3 DNA is TGCAGCGTTGGGGGAAGACAATCCTACGAGCAGTACTTC.

The table lists this clonotype with many counts. The rearrangement joins TRBV7-2 to TRBJ2-4; the D gene is possibly TRBD2 (5 bases). The V end lost 5 bases, the J end lost 6 bases, and 14 bases lay between the germline ends. This CDR3 comprises 14 residues. CDR1 is SGHTA and CDR2 is FQGNSA in the germline V gene. The CDR3 DNA follows: TGTGCCAGCAGCGGAGGCCAGGACCGAAACATTCAGTACTTC. Encoded protein: CASSGGQDRNIQYF. Full variable domain (missing parts from reference TRBV7-2 and TRBJ2-4): GAGVSQSPSNKVTEKGKDVELRCDPISGHTALYWYRQSLGQGLEFLIYFQGNSAPDKSGLPSDRFSAERTGGSVSTLTIQRTQQEDSAVYLCASSGGQDRNIQYFGAGTRLSVL.

This clonotype was found a few times. The rearrangement joins TRBV5-1 to TRBJ2-5; D unresolved. V dropped 2 bases and J dropped 6 bases, with 14 bases sitting between them. Germline V gene lookup returns CDR1 SGHRS and CDR2 YFSETQ. This CDR3 spans 14 amino acids. CDR3 in amino acids: CASSLGLDGQTQYF. CDR3 DNA sequence: TGCGCCAGCAGCTTAGGGCTCGACGGACAGACCCAGTACTTC.

The chain has TRBV6-2 or TRBV6-3 and TRBJ1-4, with D unclear. The V end lost 4 bases, the J end lost 7 bases, and 10 bases lay between the germline ends. This CDR3 is built from 13 residues. The germline V gene has CDR1 MNHEY and CDR2 SVGEGT. CDR3 in DNA: TGTGCCAGCAGTTTCCGCCTCTCTGAAAAACTGTTTTTT. Translation: CASSFRLSEKLFF.

The chain carries TRBV5-1 and TRBJ2-7, with 8 bases matching TRBD1. This CDR3 comprises 16 residues. Germline CDR1 reads SGHRS; CDR2 reads YFSETQ. Trimming took 0 bases from V and 2 from J; bases not matched to a gene: 7. The CDR3 loop reads CASSLDPGQGAYEQYF. CDR3 coding DNA: TGCGCCAGCAGCTTGGATCCAGGACAGGGAGCCTACGAGCAGTACTTC.

This sequence joins TRBV3-1 and TRBJ1-1; D is unclear. V lost 6 bases, J lost 4 bases, and 6 bases lay in between. The CDR3 covers 11 residues. The germline CDR1 and CDR2 sequences are LGHDT and YNNKEL (reference sequence). The CDR3 reads CASSTVTEAFF. The CDR3 DNA is TGTGCCAGCAGTACAGTCACTGAAGCTTTCTTT.